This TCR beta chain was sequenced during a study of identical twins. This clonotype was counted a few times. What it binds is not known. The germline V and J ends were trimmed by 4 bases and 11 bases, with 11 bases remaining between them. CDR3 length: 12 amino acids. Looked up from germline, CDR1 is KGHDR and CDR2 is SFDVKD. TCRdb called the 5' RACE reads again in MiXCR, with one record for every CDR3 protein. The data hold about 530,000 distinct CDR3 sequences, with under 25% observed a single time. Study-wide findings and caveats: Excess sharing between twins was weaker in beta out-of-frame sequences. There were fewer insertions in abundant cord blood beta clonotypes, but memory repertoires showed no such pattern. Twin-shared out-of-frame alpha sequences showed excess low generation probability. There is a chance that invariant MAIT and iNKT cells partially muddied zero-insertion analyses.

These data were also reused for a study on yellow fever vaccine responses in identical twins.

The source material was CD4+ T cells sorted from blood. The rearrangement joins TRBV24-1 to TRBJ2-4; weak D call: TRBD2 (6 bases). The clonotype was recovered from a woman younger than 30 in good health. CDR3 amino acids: CATSDREDLQYF. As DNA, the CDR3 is TGTGCCACCAGTGACAGGGAGGATCTTCAGTACTTC.